Sequencing of this T cell receptor beta chain was carried out in a study of blood T cell repertoires in COVID-19. The data were produced by immunoSEQ multiplex PCR, yet TCRdb's version contains in-frame clones alone and is incomplete. The sample includes some 190,000 clones, 60% to 80% of them seen just once. The CDR3 has 17 amino acids. Germline CDR1 reads SGHNT; CDR2 reads YYREEE (reference sequence). The ends lost 6 bases at V and 4 bases at J; junction bases unmatched: 12. Contact with a PCR-confirmed or clinician-diagnosed COVID-19 case occurred within 2 weeks of entry. This TCR derives from a man in his 60s who had been exposed to COVID-19. The sample comprised PBMCs or T cells enriched from blood (not recorded which). This chain connects TRBV5-4 to TRBJ2-5, with 13 positions matching TRBD2. CDR3 in amino acids: CASTRGGLAGDIETQYF. The DNA of the CDR3 is TGTGCCAGCACCCGCGGTGGACTAGCGGGAGACATAGAGACCCAGTACTTC.